This T cell receptor (beta chain) emerged from a study of blood T cell repertoires in COVID-19. Profiling relied on immunoSEQ multiplex PCR, and the TCRdb table lists in-frame clones only, not all of them. The data contain 150,000 to 200,000 clones, around nine tenths of them singletons. J lost 4 bases, V lost 5 bases, and 5 bases had no gene match. Germline V CDR1 and CDR2: SGHTA, FQGNSA. This CDR3 spans 15 amino acids. The chain uses TRBV7-2 and TRBJ1-5, with 10 positions matching TRBD1. The source of this sequence is a woman between 65 and 79 years old with COVID-19, enrolled during active disease. Source material: peripheral blood. This chain's CDR3 is CASSRDRGMNQPQHF. CDR3 nucleotide sequence: TGTGCCAGCAGCCGGGACAGGGGAATGAATCAGCCCCAGCATTTT.